This TCR beta chain appears in the sequencing data of a study of T-cell memory formation after mild COVID-19. Study summary: Across donors, TCR clusters were largely donor specific. General study points: Day 15 to 85 contracting clones showed balanced CD4/CD8; day 15 to 37 expanders favored CD4+. For second-wave clones that peaked at day 37, SARS-CoV-2 specificity went unverified.

TCRdb re-analysed the 5' RACE reads in MiXCR, keeping a single row per CDR3 protein. The sample yields roughly 600,000 distinct CDR3 sequences, roughly 18% seen once. Note on this clonotype: The antigen is unknown.

The V gene's germline CDR1 is LGHNA and CDR2 YNFKEQ. The V end lost 0 bases, the J end lost 9 bases, and 21 bases lay between the germline ends. The CDR3 covers 18 residues. The chain couples TRBV4-2 to TRBJ1-6; maybe TRBD1 (6 bases). The sequence was collected from an adult woman who had mild COVID-19 (a few samples of this study predate the infection). Cell type and time point are not known. Sequencing used PBMCs or a T cell subset sorted from them (not recorded which). DNA for the CDR3: TGTGCCAGCAGCCAAGAGTCCAGGGGAGGATTTGGGGGTTCACCCCTCCACTTT. This gives the protein CASSQESRGGFGGSPLHF.